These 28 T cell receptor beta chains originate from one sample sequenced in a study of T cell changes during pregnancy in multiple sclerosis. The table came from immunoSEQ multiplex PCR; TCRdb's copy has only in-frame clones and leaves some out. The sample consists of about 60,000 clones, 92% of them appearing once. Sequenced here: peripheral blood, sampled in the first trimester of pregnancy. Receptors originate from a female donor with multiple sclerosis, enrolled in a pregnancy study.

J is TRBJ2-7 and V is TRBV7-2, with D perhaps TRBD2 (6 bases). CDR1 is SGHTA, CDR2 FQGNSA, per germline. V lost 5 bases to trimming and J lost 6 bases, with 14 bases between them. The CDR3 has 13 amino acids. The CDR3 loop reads CASSRRGRSEQYF. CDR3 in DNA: TGTGCCAGCAGCCGGAGGGGAAGAAGCGAGCAGTACTTC.

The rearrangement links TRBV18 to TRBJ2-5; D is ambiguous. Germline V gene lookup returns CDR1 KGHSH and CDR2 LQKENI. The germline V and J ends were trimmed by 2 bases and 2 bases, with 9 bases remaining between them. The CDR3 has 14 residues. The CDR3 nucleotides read TGTGCCAGCTCACCATCTCGCGGTCAAGAGACCCAGTACTTC. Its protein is CASSPSRGQETQYF.

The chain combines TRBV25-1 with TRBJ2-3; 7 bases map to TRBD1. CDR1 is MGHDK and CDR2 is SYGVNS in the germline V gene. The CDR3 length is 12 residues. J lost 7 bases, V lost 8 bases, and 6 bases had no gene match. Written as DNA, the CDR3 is TGTGCCAGCGGGGACAGTTCTAATACGCAGTATTTT. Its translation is CASGDSSNTQYF.

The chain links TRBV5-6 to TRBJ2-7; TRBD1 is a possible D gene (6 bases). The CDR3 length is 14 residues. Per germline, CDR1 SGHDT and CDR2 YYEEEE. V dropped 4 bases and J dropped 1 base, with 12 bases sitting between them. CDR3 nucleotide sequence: TGTGCCAGCAGCCATCGACAGGCTTCCTACGAGCAGTACTTC. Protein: CASSHRQASYEQYF.

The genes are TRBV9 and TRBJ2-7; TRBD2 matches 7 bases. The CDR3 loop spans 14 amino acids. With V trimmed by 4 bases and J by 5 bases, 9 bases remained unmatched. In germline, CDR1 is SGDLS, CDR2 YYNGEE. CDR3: CASSRDYIFDEQYF. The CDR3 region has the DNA TGTGCCAGCAGCCGGGACTACATATTTGACGAGCAGTACTTC.

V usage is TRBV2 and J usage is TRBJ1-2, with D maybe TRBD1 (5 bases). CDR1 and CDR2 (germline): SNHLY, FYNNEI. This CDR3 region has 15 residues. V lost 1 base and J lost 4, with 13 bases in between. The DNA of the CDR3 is TGTGCCAGCAGTGAAGATTGGGGCCAGTCCTATGGCTACACCTTC. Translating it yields CASSEDWGQSYGYTF.

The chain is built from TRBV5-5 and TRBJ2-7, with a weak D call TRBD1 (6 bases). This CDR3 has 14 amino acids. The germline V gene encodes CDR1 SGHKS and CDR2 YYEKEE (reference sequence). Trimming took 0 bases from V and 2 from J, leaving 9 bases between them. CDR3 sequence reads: CASSLERQAYEQYF. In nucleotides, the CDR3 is TGTGCCAGCAGCTTGGAGCGACAGGCCTACGAGCAGTACTTC.

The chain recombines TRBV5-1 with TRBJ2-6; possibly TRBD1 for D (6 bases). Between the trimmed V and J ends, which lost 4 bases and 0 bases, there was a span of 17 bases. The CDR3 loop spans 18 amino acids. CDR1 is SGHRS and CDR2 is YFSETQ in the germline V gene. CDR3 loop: CASSPVPGQSSGANVLTF. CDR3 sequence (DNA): TGCGCCAGCAGCCCGGTGCCGGGACAAAGCTCTGGGGCCAACGTCCTGACTTTC.

CDR3 in amino acids: CASSVATGIIVPHEQFF. The CDR3 nucleotides are TGTGCCAGCAGCGTAGCTACGGGTATCATCGTCCCCCATGAGCAGTTCTTC. The chain couples TRBV9 to TRBJ2-1, with D unresolved. V was shortened by 0 bases and J by 8 bases, with 21 bases between the two germline ends. The CDR3 totals 17 residues. Looked up from germline, CDR1 is SGDLS and CDR2 is YYNGEE.

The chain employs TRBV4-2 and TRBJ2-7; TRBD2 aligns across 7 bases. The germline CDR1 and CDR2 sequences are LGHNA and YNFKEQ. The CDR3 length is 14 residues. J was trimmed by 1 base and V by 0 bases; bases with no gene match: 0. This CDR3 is CASSQEGLSYEQYF. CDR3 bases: TGTGCCAGCAGCCAAGAGGGACTATCCTACGAGCAGTACTTC.

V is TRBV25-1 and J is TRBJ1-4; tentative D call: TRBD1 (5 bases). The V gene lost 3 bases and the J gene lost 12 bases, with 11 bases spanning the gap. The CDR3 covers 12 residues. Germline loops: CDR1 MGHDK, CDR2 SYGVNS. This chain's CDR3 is CASSEDPRELFF. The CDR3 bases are TGTGCCAGCAGTGAGGACCCCAGGGAACTGTTTTTT.

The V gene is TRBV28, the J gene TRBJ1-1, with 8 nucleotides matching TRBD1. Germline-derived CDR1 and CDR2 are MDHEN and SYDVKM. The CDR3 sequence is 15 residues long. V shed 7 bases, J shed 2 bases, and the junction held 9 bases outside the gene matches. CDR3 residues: CASTTGGTGNTEAFF. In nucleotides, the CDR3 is TGTGCCAGCACTACAGGCGGGACAGGAAACACTGAAGCTTTCTTT.

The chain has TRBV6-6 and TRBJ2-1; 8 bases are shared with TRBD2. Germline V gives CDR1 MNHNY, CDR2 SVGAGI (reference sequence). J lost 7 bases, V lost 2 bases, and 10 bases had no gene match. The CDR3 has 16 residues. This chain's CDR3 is CASSYVVREGLNEQFF. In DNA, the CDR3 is TGTGCCAGCAGTTACGTAGTCCGGGAGGGTCTTAATGAGCAGTTCTTC.

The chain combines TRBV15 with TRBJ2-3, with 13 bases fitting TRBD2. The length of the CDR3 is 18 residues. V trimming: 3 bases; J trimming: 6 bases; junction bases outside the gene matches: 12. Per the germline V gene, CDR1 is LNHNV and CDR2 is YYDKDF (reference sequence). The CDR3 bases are TGTGCCACCAGCAGCCCCTCACCGGGACTAGCGGGATGGGATACGCAGTATTTT. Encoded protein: CATSSPSPGLAGWDTQYF.

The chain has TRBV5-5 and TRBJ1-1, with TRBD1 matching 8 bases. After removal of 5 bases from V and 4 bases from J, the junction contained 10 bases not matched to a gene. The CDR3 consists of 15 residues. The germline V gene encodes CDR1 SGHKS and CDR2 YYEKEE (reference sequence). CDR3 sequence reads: CASSQRQGWGTEAFF. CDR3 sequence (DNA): TGTGCCAGCAGTCAGAGACAGGGGTGGGGCACTGAAGCTTTCTTT.

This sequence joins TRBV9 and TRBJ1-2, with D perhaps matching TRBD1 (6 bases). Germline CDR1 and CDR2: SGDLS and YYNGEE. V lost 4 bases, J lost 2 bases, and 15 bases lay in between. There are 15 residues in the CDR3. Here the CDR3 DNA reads TGTGCCAGCAGCCTAGACGGCAGGGGAAACTATGGCTACACCTTC. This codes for CASSLDGRGNYGYTF.

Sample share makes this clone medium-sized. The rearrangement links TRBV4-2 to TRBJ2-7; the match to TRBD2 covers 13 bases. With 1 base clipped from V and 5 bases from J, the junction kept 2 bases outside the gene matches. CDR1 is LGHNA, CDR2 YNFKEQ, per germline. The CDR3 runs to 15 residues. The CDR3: CASSQGTSGSDEQYF. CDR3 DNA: TGTGCCAGCAGCCAAGGGACTAGCGGGAGTGACGAGCAGTACTTC.

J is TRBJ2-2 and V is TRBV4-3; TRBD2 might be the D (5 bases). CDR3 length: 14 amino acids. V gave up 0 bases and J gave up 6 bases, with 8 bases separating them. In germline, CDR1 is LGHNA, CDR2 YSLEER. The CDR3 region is CASSQDTGSGELFF. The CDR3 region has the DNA TGCGCCAGCAGCCAAGATACGGGGTCCGGGGAGCTGTTTTTT.

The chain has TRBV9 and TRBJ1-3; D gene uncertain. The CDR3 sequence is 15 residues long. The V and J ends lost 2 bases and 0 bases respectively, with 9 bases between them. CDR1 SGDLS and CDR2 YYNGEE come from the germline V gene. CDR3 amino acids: CASSVSGGSGNTIYF. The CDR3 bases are TGTGCCAGCAGCGTCTCCGGCGGCTCTGGAAACACCATATATTTT.

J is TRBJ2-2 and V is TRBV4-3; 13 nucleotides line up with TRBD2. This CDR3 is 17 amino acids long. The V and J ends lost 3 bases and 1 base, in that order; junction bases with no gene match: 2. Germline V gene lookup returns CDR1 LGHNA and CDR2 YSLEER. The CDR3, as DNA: TGCGCCAGCAGCCAGGGGACTAGCGGGATGAACACCGGGGAGCTGTTTTTT. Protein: CASSQGTSGMNTGELFF.

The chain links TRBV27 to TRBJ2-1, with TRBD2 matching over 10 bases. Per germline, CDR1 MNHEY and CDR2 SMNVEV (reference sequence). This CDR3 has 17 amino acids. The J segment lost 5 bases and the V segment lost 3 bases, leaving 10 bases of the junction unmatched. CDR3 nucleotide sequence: TGTGCCAGCAGTTTCCAAGTAGGGACTAGCGCCCACAATGAGCAGTTCTTC. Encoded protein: CASSFQVGTSAHNEQFF.

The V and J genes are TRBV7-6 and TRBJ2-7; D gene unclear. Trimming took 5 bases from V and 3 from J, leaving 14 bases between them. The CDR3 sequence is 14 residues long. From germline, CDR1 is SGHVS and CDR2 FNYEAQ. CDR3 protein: CASSPSAESYEQYF. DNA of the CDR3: TGTGCCAGCAGCCCCTCCGCGGAGAGCTACGAGCAGTACTTC.

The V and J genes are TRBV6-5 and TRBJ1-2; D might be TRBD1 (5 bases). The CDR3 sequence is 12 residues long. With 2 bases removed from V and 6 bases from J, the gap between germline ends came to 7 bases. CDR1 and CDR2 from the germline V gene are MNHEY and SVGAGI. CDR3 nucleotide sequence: TGTGCCAGCAGTTACAAGGGGAATGGCTACACCTTC. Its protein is CASSYKGNGYTF.

The CDR3 region has the DNA TGTGCCAGCAGCGAGCTAGCGGTAAAGGGCGAGCAGTACTTC. It yields the protein CASSELAVKGEQYF. V gene TRBV7-8 combines with J gene TRBJ2-7, with 7 bases lining up with TRBD2. The CDR3 has 14 amino acids. V dropped 5 bases and J dropped 6; count of bases not matched to a gene: 10. CDR1 and CDR2 from the germline V gene are SGHVS and FQNEAQ.

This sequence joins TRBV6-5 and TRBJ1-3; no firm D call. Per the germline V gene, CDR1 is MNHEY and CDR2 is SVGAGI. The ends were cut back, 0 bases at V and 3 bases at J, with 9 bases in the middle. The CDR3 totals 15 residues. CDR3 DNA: TGTGCCAGCAGTTACTCCCGAGGCGATGGAAACACCATATATTTT. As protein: CASSYSRGDGNTIYF.

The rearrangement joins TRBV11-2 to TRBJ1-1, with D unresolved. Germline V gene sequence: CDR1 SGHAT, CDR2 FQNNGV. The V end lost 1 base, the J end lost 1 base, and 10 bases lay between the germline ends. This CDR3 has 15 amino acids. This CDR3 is CASSLGTVKNTEAFF. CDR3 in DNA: TGTGCCAGCAGCTTAGGTACAGTAAAGAACACTGAAGCTTTCTTT.

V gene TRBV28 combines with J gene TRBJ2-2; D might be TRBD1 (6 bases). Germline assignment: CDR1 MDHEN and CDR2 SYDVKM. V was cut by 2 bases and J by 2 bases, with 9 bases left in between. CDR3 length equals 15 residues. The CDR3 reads CASSLKGQNTGELFF. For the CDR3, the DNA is TGTGCCAGCAGTTTAAAGGGACAAAACACCGGGGAGCTGTTTTTT.

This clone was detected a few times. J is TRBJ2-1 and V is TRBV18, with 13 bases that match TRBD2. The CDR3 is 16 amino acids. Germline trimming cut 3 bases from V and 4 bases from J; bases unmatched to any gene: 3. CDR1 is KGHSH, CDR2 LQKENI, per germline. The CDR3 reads CASSPTSGRMYNEQFF. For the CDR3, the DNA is TGTGCCAGCTCACCGACTAGCGGGAGGATGTACAATGAGCAGTTCTTC.